This TCR beta chain was found in a study of blood T cell repertoires in COVID-19 (TCRdb year 2020). Turning to the overall study: The collaborator samples originated in the United States, Italy and Spain and spanned the acute and convalescent phases of COVID-19. The prospective study material was composed of cDNA or gDNA derived from T cells, B-cell-depleted T cells, or PBMCs. Subjects who had been exposed to COVID-19, were actively infected with it, or had recovered from it provided the deeply sampled blood TCRbeta repertoires that made up the dataset. The repertoires were released in a freely available public database meant as a resource for research on the immune response to SARS-CoV-2. The samples were drawn from the first 160 participants of the ongoing ImmuneRACE study and from under 1,500 subjects provided by 6 global collaborators. A de-identified subject ID, COVID-19 status, age in years and sex were almost always included in the sample metadata. Where available, HLA class I and class II types were obtained from metadata supplied by the sample provider rather than from assay-based typing. Broad study findings and their caveats: The amount of clinical and demographic metadata varied by source and participant and was provided uncurated.

Each collaborating institution followed its own protocols to collect whole blood in K2EDTA tubes. For TCRbeta analysis, collaborator samples were shipped as frozen whole blood, as isolated PBMCs, or as DNA extracted from either sample type. The immunoSEQ Assay, a bias-controlled multiplex PCR, was used to amplify TCRbeta CDR3 regions from genomic DNA. As for how the authors treated the data: Within the assay, amplification of reference gene primers was used to estimate how many nucleated cells each sample contained. To quantify the absolute abundance of each unique TCRbeta CDR3 rearrangement, sequence reads were collapsed and filtered. For each sample, productive Simpson clonality was calculated as the square root of Simpson's diversity index across productive rearrangements. TCRdb limited this immuneACCESS table to in-frame rearrangements with V and J called. A share of clones is missing; checked studies link under half to unresolved V genes, and the rest is unexplained. The DNA was the basis for D and trimming; V, J and clone size are from that table. The sample includes about 88,000 clones, with roughly nine tenths observed a single time. The ten biggest clones cover approximately 1.6% of the sample.

About this clone itself: The antigen it recognizes is unknown. No much larger clone exists at a distance of one base, and base qualities are not known.

The germline V gene (reference sequence) specifies LNHDA as CDR1 and SQIVND as CDR2. Unmatched junction bases come to 5, with V trimmed by 5 bases and J by 2 bases. The CDR3 has 14 amino acids, counting the end cysteine and phenylalanine. The retained sequence is limited to the CDR3, 42 bases, with the frame set at the first base. What was sequenced was peripheral blood. The sequence joins TRBV19 to TRBJ2-5; TRBD2 agrees with 7 junctional bases. The clonotype was recovered from a man aged 60 to 69 with acute or convalescent COVID-19. The CDR3 reads as follows: CASSGLAEQETQYF. The nucleotide sequence reads as follows: TGTGCCAGTAGTGGCCTAGCGGAACAAGAGACCCAGTACTTC.